These T cell receptor beta chains were read from a single sample in a study of blood T cell repertoires in COVID-19. This table comes from immunoSEQ multiplex PCR, and its TCRdb copy is limited to in-frame clones, with some not included. The repertoire consists of around 220,000 clones, with over 75% occurring once and the leading ten covering 6.5% to 9%. Input material: PBMCs or T cells enriched from blood (not recorded which). The receptors originated from a woman aged 40 to 49 with acute COVID-19. CDR3s include the opening cysteine and the closing phenylalanine or tryptophan. Each record gives: V gene, D gene, J gene, CDR3 DNA, CDR3 protein. A D gene is named only where the DNA matches it firmly.

TRBV7-9	.	TRBJ2-5	TGTGCCAGCAGCCCCTGGGCGGCAGGGGGGGAGACCCAGTACTTC	CASSPWAAGGETQYF
TRBV10-3	.	TRBJ2-3	TGTGCCATCAGTGACGGGTCGCCTAGCACAGATACGCAGTATTTT	CAISDGSPSTDTQYF
TRBV12-3/TRBV12-4	.	TRBJ1-5	TGTGCCAGCAGTTTCTCGGGTCAGCCCCAGCATTTT	CASSFSGQPQHF
TRBV30	.	TRBJ2-2	TGTGCCTGGAGATGGGGGGTAGCGTGGACCGGGGAGCTGTTTTTT	CAWRWGVAWTGELFF
TRBV2	.	TRBJ1-1	TGTGCCAGCAAAATAAGGGGCCAGAACACTGAAGCTTTCTTT	CASKIRGQNTEAFF
TRBV7-2	TRBD1	TRBJ1-1	TGTGCCAGCAGCTCAGGGGGCAGGGGGTTCACTGAAGCTTTCTTT	CASSSGGRGFTEAFF
TRBV4-3	.	TRBJ2-1	TGCGCCAGCAGGAGGGCCTCAGGGGATGAGCAGTTCTTC	CASRRASGDEQFF
TRBV18	TRBD1	TRBJ1-6	TGTGCCAGCTCGGAGGGGGGACAGAGGCTGCATTCACCCCTCCACTTT	CASSEGGQRLHSPLHF
TRBV5-4	.	TRBJ2-7	TGTGCCAGCAGCTTGCTTCTCGGCGGGTCCTACGAGCAGTACTTC	CASSLLLGGSYEQYF
TRBV6-1	.	TRBJ2-2	TGTGCCAGCAGTGAGGTACAGGGAGACACCGGGGAGCTGTTTTTT	CASSEVQGDTGELFF